A single sample is the source of the 2 T cell receptor beta chains below, sequenced in a study of tumor-infiltrating lymphocytes in oesophageal squamous cell carcinoma. TCRdb called the PCR reads again in MiXCR, with one record for every CDR3 protein. Of 15,000 to 20,000 distinct CDR3 sequences detected, approximately 46% appear once; the ten largest clones hold roughly 37%. Sequencing input: blood. These TCRs come from a female donor with esophageal squamous cell carcinoma.

The V and J genes are TRBV7-6 and TRBJ2-7; D is possibly TRBD1 or TRBD2 (6 bases each). The assigned J gene may be wrong: the sequence end matches TRBJ2-5 better. Per germline, CDR1 SGHVS and CDR2 FNYEAQ. This CDR3 has 15 residues. The CDR3 DNA reads TGTGCCAGCAGTCGACTAGAGCAGAGGGGGGAGACCCAGTACTTC. Translating gives CASSRLEQRGETQYF.

This clonotype has a count of ten or more. CDR3 DNA: TGTGCCAGCAGCTCCGGGCGGGACCTACACAATGAGCAGTTCTTC. It encodes CASSSGRDLHNEQFF. The chain couples TRBV7-3 to TRBJ2-1, with D possibly being TRBD2 (6 bases). V gave up 4 bases and J gave up 5 bases, with 15 bases separating them. The CDR3 length is 15 residues. Germline-derived CDR1 and CDR2 are SGHTA and FQGTGA.